This T cell receptor (beta chain) came from a study of cytomegalovirus exposure and HLA in healthy donors. It was with 60 Vbeta and 13 Jbeta primers that the PCR ran. Using immunoSEQ multiplex PCR, the repertoire was profiled, and TCRdb retains in-frame clones only, with some absent. In the table there are 100,000 to 150,000 clones, approximately 80% of which are singletons. Broader study findings: Later on, analysis showed that most CMV-associated TCR beta chains appeared to be HLA-restricted.

Remarks on this clone: Its antigen is unknown.

J lost 1 base, V lost 7 bases, and 7 bases had no gene match. The CDR3 runs 14 residues. CDR1 and CDR2 (germline): SGHDN, FVKESK. The clonotype comes from a man between 18 and 29 years old in good health and CMV-seronegative. Sequenced sample: PBMCs. The chain is built from TRBV14 and TRBJ2-7; TRBD1 matches at 7 bases. The CDR3 nucleotides read TGTGCCAGCACCGCGGACAGGAAATCCTACGAGCAGTACTTC. Translation gives CASTADRKSYEQYF.